The present T cell receptor beta chain was sequenced within a study of blood T cells in healthy people across ages. Sample-barcoded 5' priming and a J-beta primer mix drove a second PCR of about 6 to 12 cycles. Sequencing recovered at least 3 million CDR3-containing paired-end reads from each sample. TCRdb itself ran the 5' RACE reads through MiXCR, one entry per CDR3 protein. The sample includes roughly 730,000 distinct CDR3 sequences, about 56% of them seen just once. Study findings and constraints: Higher naive T cell percentage went strongly together with higher TCR beta diversity. CMV status of donors was not determined, possibly confounding expanded clonotype changes.

The CDR3 runs 11 residues. CDR1 DFQATT and CDR2 SNEGSKA come from the germline V gene (reference sequence). The V gene lost 5 bases and the J gene lost 9 bases, with 11 bases spanning the gap. In regard to this clonotype: Its specificity is unknown.

Every donor provided 9.5 to 10 milliliters of peripheral blood. This TCR was sampled from a man in his forties or fifties in good health. This chain links TRBV20-1 with TRBJ2-1, with D hard to call. The sequencing sample was made of blood. CDR3 protein: CSADDFGEQFF. The CDR3 nucleotides read TGCAGTGCTGACGATTTCGGTGAGCAGTTCTTC.